The 29 T cell receptor beta chains reported below all come from one sample, sequenced in a study of CD8 T cells in ankylosing spondylitis. Study outcomes and limitations: A motif in TCR beta, a set of seven to nine highly homologous variants, appeared characteristic of ankylosing spondylitis blood.

TCRdb ran MiXCR on the 5' RACE reads and lists one entry per CDR3 protein. The data show roughly 700,000 distinct CDR3 sequences, 15% to 20% seen once. Their recognized antigens are unknown. Material: blood, either unsorted or a sorted T cell fraction (not recorded which). The receptor source for this set is a male donor with ankylosing spondylitis.

This clonotype was recorded a few times. The genes are TRBV3-1 and TRBJ1-4, with 8 bases identical to TRBD1. This CDR3 region has 15 residues. The junction had 7 bases not matched to a gene; V was cut back by 3 bases and J by 7 bases. Germline values: CDR1 LGHDT, CDR2 YNNKEL (reference sequence). Here the CDR3 DNA reads TGTGCCAGCAGCCACCCGGGACAGGATTTTGAAAAACTGTTTTTT. Protein product: CASSHPGQDFEKLFF.

This clonotype was observed many times. The J gene is TRBJ2-1, the V gene TRBV12-3 or TRBV12-4; 9 bases align to TRBD1. With V trimmed by 7 bases and J by 5 bases, 12 bases remained unmatched. The CDR3 covers 16 residues. CDR3 loop: CASIRLGQGLNNEQFF. CDR3 DNA: TGTGCCAGCATCCGGTTAGGACAGGGGCTAAACAATGAGCAGTTCTTC.

The chain recombines TRBV29-1 with TRBJ2-1, with TRBD1 as a possible D gene (6 bases). The CDR3 sequence is 16 residues long. The V end was cut by 0 bases, the J end by 2 bases, with 14 bases between. Germline assignment: CDR1 SQVTM and CDR2 ANQGSEA. This CDR3 is CSVEDQGSLTYNEQFF. The CDR3 DNA follows: TGCAGCGTTGAAGATCAGGGGAGCCTGACCTACAATGAGCAGTTCTTC.

The V call is TRBV5-1, the J call TRBJ1-6, with D perhaps matching TRBD1 (5 bases). Trimming left V 0 bases short and J 0 bases short, with 13 bases between. The CDR3 totals 18 residues. Germline V gene data show CDR1 as SGHRS and CDR2 as YFSETQ. CDR3 amino acids: CASSLGLQASSYNSPLHF. CDR3 nucleotide sequence: TGCGCCAGCAGCTTGGGCCTACAGGCGAGCTCCTATAATTCACCCCTCCACTTT.

This chain uses TRBV12-3 or TRBV12-4 with TRBJ2-1, with TRBD2 matching over 8 bases. This CDR3 has 16 amino acids. Trimming took 7 bases from V and 3 from J; bases not matched to a gene: 11. The CDR3 loop reads CASTPGGGGIYNEQFF. DNA for the CDR3: TGTGCCAGCACCCCCGGGGGCGGGGGGATCTACAATGAGCAGTTCTTC.

This CDR3 is CASSLNPGGFYEQYF. As DNA, the CDR3 is TGCGCCAGCAGCTTAAACCCGGGGGGGTTTTACGAGCAGTACTTC. V is TRBV5-1 and J is TRBJ2-7; TRBD2 matches 8 bases. Germline values: CDR1 SGHRS, CDR2 YFSETQ. CDR3 length: 15 amino acids. V lost 2 bases and J lost 4; bases outside the gene matches: 8.

This clonotype was counted at least ten times. V gene TRBV29-1 combines with J gene TRBJ2-7; TRBD1 might be the D (7 bases). The germline CDR1 and CDR2 sequences are SQVTM and ANQGSEA. Deletions cut 7 bases from V and 1 base from J, with 14 bases between. This CDR3 spans 13 amino acids. CDR3 bases: TGCAGCGCCGGAGGGACAGTTTCCTACGAGCAGTACTTC. Translation: CSAGGTVSYEQYF.

This clonotype was detected only a few times. Here the CDR3 omits its conserved ending phenylalanine or tryptophan, so a read error is the likely source. This chain's CDR3 is CASSPQPQGRTDTQYL. The CDR3 DNA follows: TGTGCCAGCAGCCCGCAGCCCCAGGGAAGGACAGATACGCAGTATCTT. This chain joins TRBV9 and TRBJ2-3; TRBD1 is a possible D gene (5 bases). The CDR3 extends over 16 amino acids. CDR1 SGDLS and CDR2 YYNGEE come from the germline V gene. Between the trimmed V and J ends, which lost 4 bases and 3 bases, there was a span of 18 bases.

The chain recombines TRBV28 with TRBJ2-2; the D call may be TRBD1 or TRBD2 (5 bases each). From germline, CDR1 is MDHEN and CDR2 SYDVKM. V lost 11 bases and J 0 bases, leaving 13 bases between the germline ends. CDR3 length: 14 amino acids. In DNA form, the CDR3 reads TGTGCCCACGAGGGGACCCCGAACACCGGGGAGCTGTTTTTT. Protein sequence: CAHEGTPNTGELFF.

This clonotype was detected many times. This chain joins TRBV20-1 and TRBJ1-6; unclear D gene. V was pared by 5 bases and J by 5 bases, with 13 bases between. Germline CDR1 DFQATT, CDR2 SNEGSKA (reference sequence). The CDR3 is made up of 14 amino acids. In DNA, the CDR3 is TGCAGTGCTCCGAAGACCGAGCATAATTCACCCCTCCACTTT. Its protein is CSAPKTEHNSPLHF.

The chain combines TRBV2 with TRBJ2-4; D gene uncertain. This CDR3 comprises 14 residues. Germline loops: CDR1 SNHLY, CDR2 FYNNEI. V was trimmed by 8 bases and J by 0 bases, leaving 11 bases between them. CDR3 residues: CASLDQPAKNIQYF. CDR3 DNA: TGTGCCAGCCTCGATCAGCCAGCCAAAAACATTCAGTACTTC.

J is TRBJ2-2 and V is TRBV5-1; perhaps D is TRBD1 or TRBD2 (5 bases each). The CDR3 extends over 14 amino acids. V was cut by 4 bases and J by 7 bases, with 14 bases left in between. Germline assignment: CDR1 SGHRS and CDR2 YFSETQ. CDR3 in DNA: TGCGCCAGCAGCGCCGGGACGACGGGCGGGGAGCTGTTTTTT. Translating it yields CASSAGTTGGELFF.

The chain uses TRBV27 and TRBJ2-1; TRBD2 agrees at 7 bases. Germline V gene sequence: CDR1 MNHEY, CDR2 SMNVEV (reference sequence). V was clipped by 5 bases and J by 8 bases; unmatched bases: 12. The CDR3 extends over 15 amino acids. In DNA form, the CDR3 reads TGTGCCAGCAGTCCGTCCCCTGGGCGGGAGCATGAGCAGTTCTTC. This encodes CASSPSPGREHEQFF.

V usage is TRBV9 and J usage is TRBJ2-1, with 11 bases aligning to TRBD2. Germline values: CDR1 SGDLS, CDR2 YYNGEE. The CDR3 covers 18 residues. Trimming cost V 0 bases and J 0 bases; bases outside gene matches: 5. CDR3 in DNA: TGTGCCAGCAGCGTAGATCTAGCGGGGGGAAGCTCCTACAATGAGCAGTTCTTC. Its translation is CASSVDLAGGSSYNEQFF. The full variable domain, completed using reference TRBV9 and TRBJ2-1, is DSGVTQTPKHLITATGQRVTLRCSPRSGDLSVYWYQQSLDQGLQFLIQYYNGEERAKGNILERFSAQQFPDLHSELNLSSLELGDSALYFCASSVDLAGGSSYNEQFFGPGTRLTVL.

The rearrangement joins TRBV6-2 or TRBV6-3 to TRBJ1-2; TRBD1 matches 10 bases. Germline CDR1 is MNHEY and CDR2 is SVGEGT. The V and J ends lost 6 bases and 5 bases, in that order; junction bases with no gene match: 6. CDR3 length equals 14 residues. The CDR3 bases are TGTGCCAGCAGGGAGACAGGGGGCGAGTATGGCTACACCTTC. Translated: CASRETGGEYGYTF.

The genes are TRBV28 and TRBJ1-5; D call uncertain. The germline V gene encodes CDR1 MDHEN and CDR2 SYDVKM. Trimming cost V 2 bases and J 2 bases, with 7 bases left between them. The CDR3 spans 14 residues. CDR3: CASSLRYGNQPQHF. The CDR3 DNA reads TGTGCCAGCAGTTTACGATACGGCAATCAGCCCCAGCATTTT.

The chain carries TRBV7-9 and TRBJ2-6; 7 bases are shared with TRBD1. CDR3 size: 16 residues. Looked up from germline, CDR1 is SEHNR and CDR2 is FQNEAQ (reference sequence). Trimming took 7 bases from V and 0 from J; bases not matched to a gene: 6. The CDR3 DNA reads TGTGCCAGCATGGCACAGGGGTACTCTGGGGCCAACGTCCTGACTTTC. Its protein is CASMAQGYSGANVLTF.

Here the CDR3 DNA reads TGTGCCAGCAGCCAGTATAGCGGGGGAGACTACGAGCAGTACTTC. It encodes CASSQYSGGDYEQYF. V gene TRBV3-1 combines with J gene TRBJ2-7; 9 bases match TRBD2. CDR3 length: 15 residues. Germline lookup yields CDR1 LGHDT and CDR2 YNNKEL (reference sequence). V trimming: 3 bases; J trimming: 3 bases; junction bases outside the gene matches: 6.

The chain has TRBV9 and TRBJ2-1, with a possible D match to TRBD2 (5 bases). Germline V gene lookup returns CDR1 SGDLS and CDR2 YYNGEE. This CDR3 is built from 15 residues. V lost 3 bases to trimming and J lost 0 bases, with 10 bases between them. The CDR3 reads CASSEGGLSYNEQFF. The CDR3 coding sequence is TGTGCCAGCAGCGAGGGCGGACTCTCCTACAATGAGCAGTTCTTC.

J is TRBJ2-3 and V is TRBV14; tentative D call: TRBD2 (5 bases). The CDR3 runs 16 residues. Germline values: CDR1 SGHDN, CDR2 FVKESK. V was trimmed by 1 base and J by 0 bases, leaving 11 bases between them. CDR3 sequence: CASSQVGSGSTDTQYF. The CDR3 DNA reads as TGTGCCAGCAGCCAAGTTGGTTCGGGGAGCACAGATACGCAGTATTTT. The full variable domain, with the rest looked up from reference TRBV14 and TRBJ2-3, is EAGVTQFPSHSVIEKGQTVTLRCDPISGHDNLYWYRRVMGKEIKFLLHFVKESKQDESGMPNNRFLAERTGGTYSTLKVQPAELEDSGVYFCASSQVGSGSTDTQYFGPGTRLTVL.

The chain uses TRBV18 and TRBJ2-7; 11 bases agree with TRBD2. This CDR3 is built from 19 residues. CDR1 KGHSH and CDR2 LQKENI come from the germline V gene. Unmatched junction bases numbered 14, after V lost 2 bases and J lost 2 bases. In nucleotides, the CDR3 is TGTGCCAGCTCACCATTGACTAGCGGGACTCACGATAAGACCTACGAGCAGTACTTC. It encodes CASSPLTSGTHDKTYEQYF.

This clonotype was picked up one time. This rearrangement joins TRBV5-1 to TRBJ2-5; 7 bases are a match to TRBD2. Germline CDR1 reads SGHRS; CDR2 reads YFSETQ. The CDR3 sequence is 15 residues long. V shed 3 bases and J 5 bases; nucleotides not matched to a gene: 10. The CDR3 sequence is CASSSGPGGGETQYF. The CDR3 bases are TGCGCCAGCAGCTCCGGCCCGGGGGGAGGCGAGACCCAGTACTTC.

The CDR3 nucleotides are TGCAGCGTTGGGCGTGGCGGGGAGCTGTTTTTT. Protein product: CSVGRGGELFF. The chain combines TRBV29-1 with TRBJ2-2; D gene unclear. The germline V and J ends were trimmed by 4 bases and 7 bases, with 7 bases remaining between them. The germline V gene has CDR1 SQVTM and CDR2 ANQGSEA. CDR3 length equals 11 residues.

The V call is TRBV15, the J call TRBJ2-5, with TRBD2 matching over 11 bases. The CDR3 consists of 17 residues. Germline assignment: CDR1 LNHNV and CDR2 YYDKDF (reference sequence). Germline trimming cut 2 bases from V and 0 bases from J; bases unmatched to any gene: 5. The DNA for the CDR3 is TGTGCCACCAGCAGAAAAACTAGCGGGGGTTACCAAGAGACCCAGTACTTC. As protein: CATSRKTSGGYQETQYF. Together with reference TRBV15 and TRBJ2-5, the CDR3 gives the full variable domain: DAMVIQNPRYQVTQFGKPVTLSCSQTLNHNVMYWYQQKSSQAPKLLFHYYDKDFNNEADTPDNFQSRRPNTSFCFLDIRSPGLGDTAMYLCATSRKTSGGYQETQYFGPGTRLLVL.

This chain links TRBV7-2 with TRBJ2-1; no reliable D call. The CDR3 consists of 16 residues. Germline V lookup: CDR1 SGHTA, CDR2 FQGNSA. The germline V and J ends were trimmed by 1 base and 0 bases, with 10 bases remaining between them. Here the CDR3 DNA reads TGTGCCAGCAGCTTAGAAGCCTCGAGCTCCTACAATGAGCAGTTCTTC. Its protein product is CASSLEASSSYNEQFF.

This sequence joins TRBV25-1 and TRBJ2-7, with a tentative D call TRBD1 (6 bases). V lost 3 bases and J lost 0, with 12 bases in between. The CDR3 covers 15 residues. Per germline, CDR1 MGHDK and CDR2 SYGVNS. The CDR3, as DNA: TGTGCCAGCAGTGATGACAGGCGGAACTCCTACGAGCAGTACTTC. This codes for CASSDDRRNSYEQYF.

Only a few counts were recorded for this clonotype. The rearrangement links TRBV20-1 to TRBJ2-4; D remains unclear. This CDR3 has 15 residues. In germline, CDR1 is DFQATT, CDR2 SNEGSKA (reference sequence). Here the CDR3 DNA reads TGCAGCGCCATTCCTTCGGACCTAGCCAAAAACATTCAGTACTTC. Residues: CSAIPSDLAKNIQYF.

This clonotype was seen a handful of times. The chain joins TRBV27 to TRBJ2-7; 7 nucleotides match TRBD2. The CDR3 length is 15 residues. The trim removed 5 bases at V and 2 bases at J, leaving 9 bases unmatched. Germline values: CDR1 MNHEY, CDR2 SMNVEV (reference sequence). CDR3 DNA sequence: TGTGCCAGCAGTATCATAGCGGGCGCCGCCTACGAGCAGTACTTC. It translates to CASSIIAGAAYEQYF.

Only a few counts were recorded for this clonotype. The CDR3 DNA reads TGCGCCAGCAGCTCCCCCCGCCCAGAGACCCAGTACTTC. Translated, it gives CASSSPRPETQYF. The V call is TRBV5-1, the J call TRBJ2-5; D remains ambiguous. This CDR3 contains 13 residues. The germline V gene encodes CDR1 SGHRS and CDR2 YFSETQ. V was clipped by 3 bases and J by 4 bases, with 10 bases between them.